One and the same sample provided the 24 T cell receptor beta chains below, sequenced in a study of blood T cell repertoires in COVID-19. Clones were sequenced by immunoSEQ multiplex PCR, and TCRdb holds only the in-frame ones, with some missing. Of 45,000 to 50,000 clones in the sample, roughly four fifths were seen once. The sample was peripheral blood. These receptors originate from a man aged 55 to 70 with active COVID-19.

This chain's CDR3 is CASSLGSKADTQYF. DNA for the CDR3: TGTGCCAGCAGCTTAGGGAGCAAGGCGGATACGCAGTATTTT. V usage is TRBV7-2 and J usage is TRBJ2-3; D is undetermined. The V end was cut by 1 base, the J end by 6 bases, with 11 bases between. The CDR3 covers 14 residues. Germline values: CDR1 SGHTA, CDR2 FQGNSA. Looking up the rest from reference TRBV7-2 and TRBJ2-3 gives the full variable domain: GAGVSQSPSNKVTEKGKDVELRCDPISGHTALYWYRQSLGQGLEFLIYFQGNSAPDKSGLPSDRFSAERTGGSVSTLTIQRTQQEDSAVYLCASSLGSKADTQYFGPGTRLTVL.

The genes are TRBV28 and TRBJ2-1; the match to TRBD2 covers 12 bases. CDR3 length: 17 residues. The V gene's germline CDR1 is MDHEN and CDR2 SYDVKM. J was trimmed by 6 bases and V by 2 bases; bases with no gene match: 8. The CDR3 sequence: CASSLTGRTSGVNEQFF. The CDR3 DNA reads as TGTGCCAGCAGTTTAACGGGGAGGACTAGCGGGGTCAATGAGCAGTTCTTC.

The J gene is TRBJ2-4, the V gene TRBV15; TRBD2 matches at 11 bases. With 0 bases clipped from V and 0 bases from J, the junction kept 10 bases outside the gene matches. CDR1 is LNHNV and CDR2 is YYDKDF in the germline V gene (reference sequence). CDR3 size: 20 residues. CDR3: CATSREGSSGRTVAKNIQYF. CDR3 nucleotides: TGTGCCACCAGCAGAGAAGGGTCTAGCGGGAGGACCGTAGCCAAAAACATTCAGTACTTC.

The J gene is TRBJ2-1, the V gene TRBV5-1; TRBD1 is a possible D gene (6 bases). Trimming shortened V by 3 bases and J by 3 bases, and 10 bases separated the two germline ends. CDR3 length: 14 residues. CDR1 is SGHRS, CDR2 YFSETQ, per germline. CDR3 amino acids: CASSYGDNYNEQFF. The CDR3 bases are TGCGCCAGCAGCTACGGGGACAACTACAATGAGCAGTTCTTC.

The chain couples TRBV5-4 to TRBJ2-7, with TRBD1 as a possible D gene (6 bases). Germline V lookup: CDR1 SGHNT, CDR2 YYREEE (reference sequence). The CDR3 runs to 15 residues. V lost 6 bases and J lost 5, with 21 bases in between. CDR3: CASTPRGGMDNEQYF. The CDR3 DNA reads TGTGCCAGCACCCCCAGGGGTGGGATGGATAACGAGCAGTACTTC.

In its sample, this clone was seen once. This chain connects TRBV30 to TRBJ2-7, with a possible D match to TRBD2 (5 bases). The germline CDR1 and CDR2 sequences are GTSNPN and SVGIG (reference sequence). CDR3 length equals 11 residues. V was cut by 5 bases and J by 5 bases, with 10 bases left in between. CDR3 in amino acids: CAWREGDEQYF. The CDR3 DNA is TGTGCCTGGCGGGAAGGTGACGAGCAGTACTTC.

The chain is built from TRBV6-5 and TRBJ2-5; tentatively, D is TRBD1 (5 bases). Germline lookup yields CDR1 MNHEY and CDR2 SVGAGI. The V end was cut by 9 bases, the J end by 1 base, with 12 bases between. This CDR3 is 13 amino acids long. The CDR3 spells CASLGQLQETQYF. CDR3 bases: TGTGCCAGTCTAGGACAACTCCAAGAGACCCAGTACTTC.

The CDR3 DNA follows: TGTGCCAGCAGTTTAACGTCAGAACAGAGATATGGCTACACCTTC. This sequence encodes CASSLTSEQRYGYTF. V gene TRBV27 combines with J gene TRBJ1-2; D remains ambiguous. V was cut by 2 bases and J by 5 bases, with 15 bases left in between. The CDR3 runs 15 residues. Germline V CDR1 and CDR2: MNHEY, SMNVEV (reference sequence).

V is TRBV30 and J is TRBJ2-2; 7 bases match TRBD2. The CDR3 runs 13 residues. In germline, CDR1 is GTSNPN, CDR2 SVGIG (reference sequence). The ends lost 0 bases at V and 9 bases at J; junction bases unmatched: 4. CDR3 nucleotides: TGTGCCTGGAGTGTACCGGGAGGACGGGAGCTGTTTTTT. Encoded protein: CAWSVPGGRELFF.

The V and J genes are TRBV6-5 and TRBJ2-1; 8 bases are a match to TRBD2. Germline-derived CDR1 and CDR2 are MNHEY and SVGAGI. The CDR3 has 16 residues. J gave up 9 bases and V 0 bases, and 10 bases lay outside the gene matches. The CDR3 reads CASSYSTSGGVGEQFF. The CDR3 DNA follows: TGTGCCAGCAGTTACTCTACCTCCGGGGGGGTGGGTGAGCAGTTCTTC.

The chain has TRBV2 and TRBJ2-3, with a possible D match to TRBD2 (5 bases). The CDR3 runs to 14 residues. V was trimmed by 3 bases and J by 5 bases, leaving 12 bases between them. Germline V gives CDR1 SNHLY, CDR2 FYNNEI. The CDR3 DNA follows: TGTGCCAGCAGTGAGGCGGGTGTCGGAGATACGCAGTATTTT. This gives the protein CASSEAGVGDTQYF.

The chain recombines TRBV28 with TRBJ2-1, with TRBD1 matching 9 bases. Germline CDR1 reads MDHEN; CDR2 reads SYDVKM. CDR3 size: 16 residues. Trimming at V came to 4 bases and at J to 2 bases, leaving 6 bases not matched to a gene. The CDR3 DNA reads as TGTGCCAGCAGTTCGATGGGGACAGGGACCTACAATGAGCAGTTCTTC. This translates into CASSSMGTGTYNEQFF. Full variable domain (remainder filled in from reference TRBV28 and TRBJ2-1): DVKVTQSSRYLVKRTGEKVFLECVQDMDHENMFWYRQDPGLGLRLIYFSYDVKMKEKGDIPEGYSVSREKKERFSLILESASTNQTSMYLCASSSMGTGTYNEQFFGPGTRLTVL.

This chain links TRBV6-1 with TRBJ1-6; 9 nucleotides line up with TRBD1. The germline gives CDR1 MNHNS, CDR2 SASEGT. Unmatched junction bases numbered 6, after V lost 2 bases and J lost 7 bases. CDR3 length: 16 amino acids. The CDR3 spells CASSERGQGSNSPLHF. The DNA of the CDR3 is TGTGCCAGCAGTGAACGCGGACAGGGGTCCAATTCACCCCTCCACTTT.

The chain combines TRBV28 with TRBJ1-1, with 8 positions matching TRBD1. J was trimmed by 5 bases and V by 6 bases; bases with no gene match: 14. CDR1 is MDHEN and CDR2 is SYDVKM in the germline V gene. The CDR3 consists of 16 residues. In DNA, the CDR3 is TGTGCCAGCAGCCCGGCGTCAGGGGGCGGAGGGACTGAAGCTTTCTTT. Translation: CASSPASGGGGTEAFF.

This CDR3 reads CASSDGTAGNTIYF. CDR3 coding DNA: TGTGCCAGCAGCGACGGGACAGCTGGAAACACCATATATTTT. J is TRBJ1-3 and V is TRBV7-9; 7 bases match TRBD1. The CDR3 sequence is 14 residues long. V was pared by 5 bases and J by 2 bases, with 3 bases of the junction left unmatched. Germline V gives CDR1 SEHNR, CDR2 FQNEAQ (reference sequence).

The rearrangement links TRBV5-6 to TRBJ1-1; perhaps TRBD1 as D (5 bases). V lost 1 base and J 5 bases, leaving 15 bases between the germline ends. Per germline, CDR1 SGHDT and CDR2 YYEEEE. The CDR3 totals 15 residues. The CDR3, as DNA: TGTGCCAGCAGCTTGCCTGTTAGCCGGGGGACTGAAGCTTTCTTT. This gives the protein CASSLPVSRGTEAFF.

J is TRBJ1-1 and V is TRBV9, with 8 bases fitting TRBD1. The germline gives CDR1 SGDLS, CDR2 YYNGEE. CDR3 length: 16 amino acids. V lost 3 bases and J lost 1; bases outside the gene matches: 8. For the CDR3, the DNA is TGTGCCAGCAGCGCCCATGAGGGACAGGAGAACACTGAAGCTTTCTTT. Encoded protein: CASSAHEGQENTEAFF.

V usage is TRBV3-1 (or the pseudogene TRBV3-2) and J usage is TRBJ2-5; maybe TRBD2 (5 bases). The CDR3 has 16 amino acids. Trimming took off 2 bases at V and 5 bases at J, with 18 bases between the two ends. CDR1 and CDR2 from the germline V gene are LGHDT and YNNKEL (reference sequence). CDR3 residues: CASSQMGILSSETQYF. CDR3 DNA sequence: TGTGCCAGCAGCCAAATGGGGATCCTCTCTAGCGAGACCCAGTACTTC.

The rearrangement joins TRBV3-1 (or the pseudogene TRBV3-2) to TRBJ2-1, with 12 bases that match TRBD2. Per germline, CDR1 LGHDT and CDR2 YNNKEL (reference sequence). Trimming removed 5 bases from V and 5 bases from J; junction bases left unmatched: 1. The CDR3 runs 14 residues. CDR3 bases: TGTGCCAGCAGCGGACTAGCGGGAAACAATGAGCAGTTCTTC. Encoded protein: CASSGLAGNNEQFF.

V is TRBV5-1 and J is TRBJ2-7, with D tentatively TRBD1 (5 bases). The V gene lost 2 bases and the J gene lost 4 bases, with 13 bases spanning the gap. The CDR3 is 14 amino acids. CDR1 SGHRS and CDR2 YFSETQ come from the germline V gene. The CDR3 loop reads CASSFGSGAYEQYF. The CDR3 DNA sequence: TGCGCCAGCAGCTTCGGTTCTGGGGCGTACGAGCAGTACTTC.

The CDR3 nucleotides are TGTGCCAGTAGTAGAACAGGGGTCAACTACAATGAGCAGTTCTTC. This translates into CASSRTGVNYNEQFF. The genes are TRBV19 and TRBJ2-1; 7 bases line up with TRBD1. The CDR3 runs to 15 residues. Trimming at V came to 4 bases and at J to 3 bases, leaving 6 bases not matched to a gene. The germline V gene has CDR1 LNHDA and CDR2 SQIVND (reference sequence).

The chain couples TRBV21-1 to TRBJ2-5; TRBD2 reflects the table's D call only, with no check against the DNA. TRBV21-1 is noted as a pseudogene. The CDR3 loop spans 18 amino acids. CDR3 sequence (DNA): TGTGCCAGCAGCAAAGGACTAGCGGGGCCTCCACCCCAAGAGACCCAGTACTTC. This translates into CASSKGLAGPPPQETQYF.

In its sample, this clone was seen a few times. The chain combines TRBV30 with TRBJ1-6, with D perhaps matching TRBD1 (6 bases). Trimming took off 2 bases at V and 9 bases at J, with 14 bases between the two ends. Germline-derived CDR1 and CDR2 are GTSNPN and SVGIG (reference sequence). The CDR3 runs to 14 residues. The CDR3: CAWSSGVDTSPLHF. CDR3 DNA sequence: TGTGCCTGGAGTTCAGGGGTGGATACTTCACCCCTCCACTTT.

This rearrangement joins TRBV5-1 to TRBJ2-3, with TRBD2 matching 8 bases. Germline V gene lookup returns CDR1 SGHRS and CDR2 YFSETQ. With V trimmed by 1 base and J by 5 bases, 6 bases remained unmatched. The CDR3 contains 15 residues. The DNA for the CDR3 is TGCGCCAGCAGCTTGACGCAGCGGGAGATAGATACGCAGTATTTT. Translation gives CASSLTQREIDTQYF.